This T cell receptor (beta chain) was captured by sequencing in a study of blood T cells in healthy people across ages. Study-level points and caveats: Diversity was estimated from one million T cells, and these estimates were considered underestimates.

Worth noting for this clonotype: Its specificity is not known.

PCR was performed a second time for roughly 7 to 12 cycles using a sample-barcoded 5' primer and a J-beta primer mix. Every cDNA was tagged by a template-switch adaptor with 12 random nucleotides. Via MiXCR, TCRdb re-called the 5' RACE reads, giving one row per CDR3 protein. The data show around 800,000 distinct CDR3 sequences, roughly 60% seen once. Peripheral blood samples of 7.5 to 10 milliliters were drawn from each donor. There are 16 residues in the CDR3. Germline trimming cut 5 bases from V and 2 bases from J; bases unmatched to any gene: 4. The sequencing sample was made of blood. The TCR comes from a man aged 25-40 years in good health. The chain employs TRBV12-3 or TRBV12-4 and TRBJ2-5; TRBD2 agrees at 14 bases. DNA of the CDR3: TGTGCCAGCAGTCCGGGACTAGCGGGGGTTCAAGAGACCCAGTACTTC. It codes for CASSPGLAGVQETQYF.